A selection of T cell receptor beta chains follows, all from one sample in a study of T-cell memory formation after mild COVID-19. From the 5' RACE reads, TCRdb called clonotypes with MiXCR, one entry per CDR3 protein. This sample yields about 430,000 distinct CDR3 sequences, of which approximately 24% are seen a single time; around 8.1% belongs to the top ten. Specimen: PBMCs or a T cell subset sorted from them (not recorded which). The origin of the receptors is an adult woman who had mild COVID-19 (a few samples of this study predate the infection). Cell type and time point are not known. The CDR3 runs from the conserved cysteine through the conserved F or W. D genes are given only for firm matches. Only some rows state a clone size, as once, few, many or a class for expanded clones.

- TRBJ2-1 TRBV5-1 few CASSLVAGVSLEQFF TGCGCCAGCAGCTTGGTGGCAGGGGTGTCTCTTGAGCAGTTCTTC
TRBD1 TRBJ2-7 TRBV5-1 - CASSLVSLGQGIHEQYF TGCGCCAGCAGCTTGGTCTCTCTGGGACAGGGGATACACGAGCAGTACTTC
- TRBJ1-3 TRBV4-1 - CASLIWRPGNTIYF TGCGCCAGCCTCATATGGCGGCCTGGAAACACCATATATTTT
TRBD1 TRBJ2-3 TRBV6-4 - CASSAGTGRTQYF TGTGCCAGCAGTGCCGGGACAGGGAGAACGCAGTATTTT
- TRBJ2-3 TRBV27 - CASKPSGARDTQYF TGTGCCAGCAAACCATCCGGGGCGAGAGATACGCAGTATTTT
- TRBJ1-1 TRBV30 few CAWGKGVMNTEAFF TGTGCCTGGGGGAAGGGGGTCATGAACACTGAAGCTTTCTTT
- TRBJ2-2 TRBV7-2 many CASSLDRVPGELFF TGTGCCAGCAGCTTAGACAGGGTTCCCGGGGAGCTGTTTTTT
TRBD2 TRBJ2-1 TRBV18 - CASSPSGGAGNEQFF TGTGCCAGCTCACCTAGCGGGGGGGCAGGCAATGAGCAGTTCTTC
- TRBJ2-3 TRBV12-3/TRBV12-4 few CASRPGVSTDTQYF TGTGCCAGCAGGCCAGGAGTTAGCACAGATACGCAGTATTTT
TRBD1 TRBJ1-1 TRBV5-1 few CASSSAGDSGTTEAFF TGCGCCAGCAGCTCGGCGGGGGACAGCGGTACGACTGAAGCTTTCTTT
TRBD1 TRBJ1-6 TRBV5-5 few CASSSTGDPNSPLHF TGTGCCAGCAGCTCTACAGGGGACCCAAATTCACCCCTCCACTTT
TRBD2 TRBJ2-3 TRBV7-2 - CASSSSLSGRRNTQYF TGTGCCAGCAGCTCATCGCTTAGCGGGAGGAGAAATACGCAGTATTTT
TRBD1 TRBJ2-7 TRBV5-1 - CASRTEGTAYEQYF TGCGCCAGCAGAACCGAGGGGACAGCCTACGAGCAGTACTTC
- TRBJ2-1 TRBV6-1 - CASSELIGSDNEQFF TGTGCCAGCAGTGAACTCATAGGCAGTGACAATGAGCAGTTCTTC
- TRBJ1-2 TRBV5-1 - CASSLTQGSYGYTF TGCGCCAGCAGCCTCACCCAGGGATCCTATGGCTACACCTTC
TRBD2 TRBJ2-1 TRBV7-3 few CASSEVSGRGDEQFF TGTGCCAGCAGCGAAGTCAGCGGGAGGGGGGATGAGCAGTTCTTC
- TRBJ2-5 TRBV5-1 - CASSPRPEETQYF TGCGCCAGCAGCCCCCGACCGGAGGAGACCCAGTACTTC
- TRBJ2-7 TRBV6-4 few CASSDPYTGQVLPAGIYEQYF TGTGCCAGCAGTGACCCGTACACAGGACAGGTCTTACCCGCGGGGATTTACGAGCAGTACTTC
TRBD1 TRBJ2-1 TRBV13 - CASSDRDSYNEQFF TGTGCCAGCAGCGACCGGGACAGCTACAATGAGCAGTTCTTC
TRBD2 TRBJ2-1 TRBV7-7 - CASSLNLAGSGDEQFF TGTGCTAGCAGCTTAAACCTAGCGGGAAGTGGTGATGAGCAGTTCTTC
TRBD2 TRBJ2-3 TRBV9 - CASSKLAGFYTQYF TGTGCCAGCAGCAAATTAGCGGGATTCTATACGCAGTATTTT
TRBD1 TRBJ2-7 TRBV13 - CASSLGTGGVIFPEQYF TGTGCCAGCAGCCTTGGGACAGGGGGCGTTATCTTCCCCGAGCAGTACTTC
- TRBJ1-5 TRBV12-3/TRBV12-4 few CASSPTTQPQHF TGTGCCAGCAGCCCTACTACTCAGCCCCAGCATTTT
TRBD1 TRBJ1-2 TRBV29-1 few CSAGDREVDGYTF TGCAGCGCCGGGGACAGGGAAGTGGATGGCTACACCTTC
TRBD2 TRBJ2-2 TRBV5-4 - CASSLAGRATGELFF TGTGCCAGCAGCTTGGCGGGGAGGGCCACCGGGGAGCTGTTTTTT
TRBD2 TRBJ2-3 TRBV9 many CASSALGLVQDTQYF TGTGCCAGCAGCGCCCTGGGACTAGTCCAAGATACGCAGTATTTT
- TRBJ2-7 TRBV11-3 - CASSLVTRGLGRSYEQYF TGTGCCAGCAGCTTAGTAACCAGAGGCCTTGGGCGCTCCTACGAGCAGTACTTC
TRBD2 TRBJ2-5 TRBV10-3 many CAISPSGRETQYF TGTGCCATCTCTCCTAGCGGCAGAGAGACCCAGTACTTC
- TRBJ2-1 TRBV29-1 few CSVEVGGYTYNEQFF TGCAGCGTTGAAGTAGGCGGGTACACCTACAATGAGCAGTTCTTC
TRBD1 TRBJ1-5 TRBV5-1 few CASSLEPFDRGGQPQHF TGCGCCAGCAGCTTGGAACCCTTCGACAGGGGAGGCCAGCCCCAGCATTTT
- TRBJ2-7 TRBV4-1 few CASSQGSGGAFYEQYF TGCGCCAGCAGCCAAGGTTCGGGGGGCGCGTTTTACGAGCAGTACTTC
TRBD1 TRBJ2-7 TRBV4-2 few CASSQDQGAPYEQYF TGTGCCAGCAGCCAAGACCAGGGGGCACCCTACGAGCAGTACTTC
TRBD1 TRBJ1-5 TRBV4-1 few CASSQGLRQGGNQPQHF TGCGCCAGCAGCCAGGGATTGAGACAGGGTGGGAATCAGCCCCAGCATTTT
TRBD1 TRBJ1-6 TRBV7-9 few CASSLEGQVYGSPLHF TGTGCCAGCAGCTTAGAGGGACAGGTCTATGGTTCACCCCTCCACTTT
TRBD2 TRBJ2-2 TRBV7-2 few CASSLVVAGGRGELFF TGTGCCAGCAGCTTAGTCGTAGCGGGGGGCAGAGGGGAGCTGTTTTTT
- TRBJ2-3 TRBV7-2 - CASSRTRVGTDTQYF TGTGCCAGCAGCCGGACCCGGGTGGGAACAGATACGCAGTATTTT
- TRBJ1-1 TRBV7-2 - CASTILSLMNTEAFF TGTGCCAGCACCATTTTAAGCCTAATGAACACTGAAGCTTTCTTT
- TRBJ2-7 TRBV6-1 few CASSEQSEQYF TGTGCCAGCAGTGAACAGTCGGAGCAGTACTTC
- TRBJ2-1 TRBV12-3/TRBV12-4 - CASSPNRDRYNEQFF TGTGCCAGCAGCCCCAACAGGGATCGGTACAATGAGCAGTTCTTC
- TRBJ1-6 TRBV7-8 few CASSIRPGPDSPLHF TGTGCCAGCAGCATTCGCCCGGGCCCCGATTCACCCCTCCACTTT
- TRBJ2-3 TRBV2 - CASSGMTRFGPDTQYF TGTGCCAGCAGCGGAATGACTAGGTTTGGACCAGATACGCAGTATTTT
- TRBJ2-2 TRBV19 - CASSIVVRPGELFF TGTGCCAGTAGTATAGTCGTACGACCTGGGGAGCTGTTTTTT
TRBD2 TRBJ2-3 TRBV5-1 few CASSLAPLAGGETDTQYF TGCGCCAGCAGCTTGGCCCCTCTAGCGGGGGGAGAGACAGATACGCAGTATTTT
TRBD2 TRBJ2-3 TRBV9 - CASSVAGGISDTQYF TGTGCCAGCAGCGTAGCGGGAGGCATCTCAGATACGCAGTATTTT